The 8 T cell receptor beta chains in this list originate from one sample, sequenced in a study of neoadjuvant nivolumab and ipilimumab in lung cancer (dated by TCRdb to between 2020 and 2021). The library was obtained by the immunoSEQ multiplex PCR assay. Drawn from immuneACCESS, this table holds only the in-frame rearrangements with V and J called that TCRdb kept. Clones are partly lost; checked studies trace under half to an unresolved V gene and leave the rest unexplained. For this sample there are tens of thousands of clones; 90% appear just once. The ten most abundant clones make up around 5% of the sample. Reading the label with the study, this specimen's time point is: at surgical resection after neoadjuvant nivolumab +/- ipilimumab. Sample: peripheral blood, taken after neoadjuvant nivolumab, alone or with ipilimumab, at or shortly before surgery. These TCRs come from an adult with non-small cell lung cancer.

Only one count was recorded for this clone. This chain connects TRBV20-1 to TRBJ1-2; D unclear. Trimming stripped 6 bases from V and 8 bases from J, with 13 bases between. The CDR3 totals 11 residues. Germline V gives CDR1 DFQATT, CDR2 SNEGSKA (reference sequence). For the CDR3, the DNA is TGCAGTGCGTTGGGAGGATGGGGCTACACCTTC. Translated: CSALGGWGYTF.

CDR3 bases: TGTGCCAGCTCGTCGACAGCTAAGGATGAAAAACTGTTTTTT. Encoded protein: CASSSTAKDEKLFF. The chain uses TRBV18 and TRBJ1-4; TRBD1 might be the D (5 bases). Germline-derived CDR1 and CDR2 are KGHSH and LQKENI. Trimming shortened V by 6 bases and J by 6 bases, and 14 bases separated the two germline ends. This CDR3 is 14 amino acids long.

This chain connects TRBV4-1 to TRBJ2-5; D may correspond to TRBD1 or TRBD2 (5 bases each). CDR1 and CDR2 from the germline V gene are MGHRA and YSYEKL. Trimming took off 3 bases at V and 3 bases at J, with 14 bases between the two ends. The length of the CDR3 is 15 residues. The CDR3 protein is CASSHYVVGEETQYF. CDR3 DNA: TGCGCCAGCAGCCACTACGTAGTGGGGGAAGAGACCCAGTACTTC.

J is TRBJ1-1 and V is TRBV7-3, with D unclear. Germline CDR1 reads SGHTA; CDR2 reads FQGTGA. This CDR3 spans 13 amino acids. The V end lost 3 bases, the J end lost 5 bases, and 10 bases lay between the germline ends. Here the CDR3 DNA reads TGTGCCAGCAGCTTCGGGGAGGGAACTGAAGCTTTCTTT. It yields the protein CASSFGEGTEAFF.

The chain employs TRBV9 and TRBJ2-4, with D maybe TRBD1 (5 bases). In germline, CDR1 is SGDLS, CDR2 YYNGEE. The CDR3 sequence is 15 residues long. With 3 bases removed from V and 0 bases from J, the gap between germline ends came to 10 bases. The chain's CDR3 is CASSGQPGAKNIQYF. The CDR3, as DNA: TGTGCCAGCAGCGGACAGCCTGGAGCCAAAAACATTCAGTACTTC. The variable domain in full, with the rest retrieved from reference TRBV9 and TRBJ2-4, is DSGVTQTPKHLITATGQRVTLRCSPRSGDLSVYWYQQSLDQGLQFLIQYYNGEERAKGNILERFSAQQFPDLHSELNLSSLELGDSALYFCASSGQPGAKNIQYFGAGTRLSVL.

This chain links TRBV7-2 with TRBJ1-4; D unclear. Germline CDR1 SGHTA, CDR2 FQGNSA. The germline V and J ends were trimmed by 1 base and 8 bases, with 8 bases remaining between them. The CDR3 has 13 residues. CDR3 protein: CASSLGEREKLFF. DNA of the CDR3: TGTGCCAGCAGCTTAGGGGAGAGGGAAAAACTGTTTTTT.

The genes are TRBV5-1 and TRBJ1-1; no clear D. Germline CDR1 is SGHRS and CDR2 is YFSETQ. Trimming took off 1 base at V and 1 base at J, with 8 bases between the two ends. This CDR3 is 14 amino acids long. The CDR3 protein is CASSLTPENTEAFF. The CDR3 nucleotides are TGCGCCAGCAGCTTGACCCCAGAGAACACTGAAGCTTTCTTT.

This clone occurred once. The V gene is TRBV15, the J gene TRBJ1-5; D ambiguous. Germline V gene sequence: CDR1 LNHNV, CDR2 YYDKDF (reference sequence). The CDR3 is made up of 14 amino acids. V was cut by 0 bases and J by 7 bases, with 10 bases left in between. The CDR3 reads CATSRDRVDQPQHF. The CDR3 DNA reads as TGTGCCACCAGCAGAGATCGAGTTGACCAGCCCCAGCATTTT.